This T cell receptor (beta chain) emerged from a study of T cells in Graves' hyperthyroidism and ophthalmopathy. The germline V gene encodes CDR1 SGHTA and CDR2 FQGTGA. The CDR3 runs 16 residues. V shed 8 bases and J shed 0 bases, with 20 bases lying between them. This clonotype has ten or more counts. Template material for amplifying TCR beta CDR3 regions consisted of RNA transcripts. The HTBI set primed first-round TCR CDR3 RT-PCR. Each CDR3 protein is one row after TCRdb ran MiXCR on the multiplex PCR reads. The sample yields roughly 500,000 distinct CDR3 sequences, around 16% seen once. Sequencing was done on a sample of blood. The source is a woman in her 30s with Graves' ophthalmopathy. This sequence joins TRBV7-3 and TRBJ2-7; D uncertain. The CDR3 region is CASGHKRRFSSYEQYF. CDR3 nucleotide sequence: TGTGCCAGCGGGCACAAGAGGCGGTTTAGCTCCTACGAGCAGTACTTC.